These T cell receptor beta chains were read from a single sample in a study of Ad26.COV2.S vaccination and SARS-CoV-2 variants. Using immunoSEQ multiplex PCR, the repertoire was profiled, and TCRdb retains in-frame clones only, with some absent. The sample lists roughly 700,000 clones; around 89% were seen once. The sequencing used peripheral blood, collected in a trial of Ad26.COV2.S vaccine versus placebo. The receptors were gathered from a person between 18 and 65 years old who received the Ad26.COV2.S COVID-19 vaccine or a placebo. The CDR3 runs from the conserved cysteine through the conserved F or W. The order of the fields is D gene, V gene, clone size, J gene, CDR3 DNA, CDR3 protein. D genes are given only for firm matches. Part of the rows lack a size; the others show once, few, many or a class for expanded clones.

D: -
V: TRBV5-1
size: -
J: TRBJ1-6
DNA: TGCGCCAGCAGCTTGGAGTGGGGGGCTAATAATTCACCCCTCCACTTT
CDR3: CASSLEWGANNSPLHF

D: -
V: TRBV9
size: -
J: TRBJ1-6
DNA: TGTGCCAGCAGCGTAGCAGAGGGATTGGGTTCACCCCTCCACTTT
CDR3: CASSVAEGLGSPLHF

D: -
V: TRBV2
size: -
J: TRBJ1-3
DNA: TGTGCCAGCAGTATCTCCGGTGGTGAAGGAAACACCATATATTTT
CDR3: CASSISGGEGNTIYF

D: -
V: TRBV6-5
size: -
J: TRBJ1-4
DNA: TGTGCCAGCAGCCGCAGTGCAACTAATGAAAAACTGTTTTTT
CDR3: CASSRSATNEKLFF

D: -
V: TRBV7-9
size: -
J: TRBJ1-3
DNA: TGTGCCAGCAGCTTAGTCTCACTTGGAAACACCATATATTTT
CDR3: CASSLVSLGNTIYF

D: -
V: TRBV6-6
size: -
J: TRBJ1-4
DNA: TGTGCCAGCATCACGGGGGGCTCGTCTGAAAAACTGTTTTTT
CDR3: CASITGGSSEKLFF

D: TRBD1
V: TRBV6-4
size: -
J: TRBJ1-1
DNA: TGTGCCAGCAGGCGGGACAGCATGAACACTGAAGCTTTCTTT
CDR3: CASRRDSMNTEAFF

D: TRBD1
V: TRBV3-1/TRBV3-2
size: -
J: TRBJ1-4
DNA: TGTGCCAGCAGCCAAGATGACAGGGGGGGAACAAATGAAAAACTGTTTTTT
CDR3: CASSQDDRGGTNEKLFF

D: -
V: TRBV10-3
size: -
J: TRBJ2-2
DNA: TGTGCCATCACCGACAGCACCGGGGAGCTGTTTTTT
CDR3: CAITDSTGELFF

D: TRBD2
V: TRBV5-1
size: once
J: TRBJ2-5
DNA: TGCGCCAGCAGCCGCGGGACTAGCTTGGAGGAGACCCAGTACTTC
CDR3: CASSRGTSLEETQYF

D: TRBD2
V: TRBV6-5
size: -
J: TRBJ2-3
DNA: TGTGCCAGCAGTTTAAATAGCGGGGGGTTGGGGGATACGCAGTATTTT
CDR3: CASSLNSGGLGDTQYF

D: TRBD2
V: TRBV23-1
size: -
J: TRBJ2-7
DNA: TGCGCCAGCAGTCAAGGACTAGAATACTACGAGCAGTACTTC
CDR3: CASSQGLEYYEQYF

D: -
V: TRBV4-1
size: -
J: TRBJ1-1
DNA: TGCGCCAGCAGCCAAGATCAAACAGGCCAGGGAGGTATGAACACTGAAGCTTTCTTT
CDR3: CASSQDQTGQGGMNTEAFF

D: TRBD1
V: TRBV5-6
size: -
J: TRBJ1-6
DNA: TGTGCCAGCAGCGCAGGGGACAGGGGTAATTCACCCCTCCACTTT
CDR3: CASSAGDRGNSPLHF

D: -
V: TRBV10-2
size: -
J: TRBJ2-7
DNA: TGCGCCAGCAGCCAACTAGTAGGCTACTACGAGCAGTACTTC
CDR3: CASSQLVGYYEQYF

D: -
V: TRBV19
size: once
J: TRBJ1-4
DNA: TGTGCCAGTAGTAGGGCGGGGTCTAATGAAAAACTGTTTTTT
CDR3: CASSRAGSNEKLFF

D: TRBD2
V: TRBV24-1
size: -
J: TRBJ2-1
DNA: TGTGCCACCAGTGAGGCCGGGACTAGCGGGGGGGTCAATGAGCAGTTCTTC
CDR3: CATSEAGTSGGVNEQFF

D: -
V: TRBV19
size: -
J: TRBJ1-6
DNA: TGTGCCAGCAAAGAGACAAGTACCCTTAATTCACCCCTCCACTTT
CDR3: CASKETSTLNSPLHF

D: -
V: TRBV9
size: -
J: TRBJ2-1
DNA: TGTGCCAGCAGCGTAGTTGGCGGGGCCTACAATGAGCAGTTCTTC
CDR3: CASSVVGGAYNEQFF

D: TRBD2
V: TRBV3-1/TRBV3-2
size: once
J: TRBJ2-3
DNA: TGTGCCAGCAGCCGTAGCGGGGGGGGTACAGATACGCAGTATTTT
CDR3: CASSRSGGGTDTQYF

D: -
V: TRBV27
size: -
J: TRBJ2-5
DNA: TGTGCCAGCAGTACCAGAGGGGGGTCAGAGACCCAGTACTTC
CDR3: CASSTRGGSETQYF

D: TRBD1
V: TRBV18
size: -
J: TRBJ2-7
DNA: TGTGCCAGCTCACCGGACAGGGTCGAGCAGTACTTC
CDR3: CASSPDRVEQYF

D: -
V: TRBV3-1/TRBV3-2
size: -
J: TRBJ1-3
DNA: TGTGCCAGCAGCGATAGGGACAATGGAAACACCATATATTTT
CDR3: CASSDRDNGNTIYF

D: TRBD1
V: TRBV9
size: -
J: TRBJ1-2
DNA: TGTGCTACCGGGACAGGGAACTATGGCTACACCTTC
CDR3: CATGTGNYGYTF

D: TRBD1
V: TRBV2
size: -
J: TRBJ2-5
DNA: TGTGCCAGCAGTCAGGACAGGGCTCCTCAAGAGACCCAGTACTTC
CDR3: CASSQDRAPQETQYF

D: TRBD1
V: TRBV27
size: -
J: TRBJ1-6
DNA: TGTGCCAGCAGCAGGGACAGGGCTACCTATAATTCACCCCTCCACTTT
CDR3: CASSRDRATYNSPLHF

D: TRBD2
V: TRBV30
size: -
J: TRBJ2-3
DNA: TGTGCCTGCACCAGGGCCGCTAGCGGGGAAGATACGCAGTATTTT
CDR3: CACTRAASGEDTQYF

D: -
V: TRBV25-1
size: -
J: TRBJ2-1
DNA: TGTGCCAGCAGTGATTGGGGCAGCTCCTACAATGAGCAGTTCTTC
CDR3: CASSDWGSSYNEQFF

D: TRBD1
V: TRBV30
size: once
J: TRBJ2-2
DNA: TGTGCCTGGAGTACCGGGACAGGGGGGACCGGGGAGCTGTTTTTT
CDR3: CAWSTGTGGTGELFF

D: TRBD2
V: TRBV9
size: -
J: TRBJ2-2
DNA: TGTGCCAGCAGCGTATCGACTAGCGTCGCCGGGGAGCTGTTTTTT
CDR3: CASSVSTSVAGELFF

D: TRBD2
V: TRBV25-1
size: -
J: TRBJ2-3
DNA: TGTGCCAGCAGTGCGACTAGCGGGGGGGAAACAGATACGCAGTATTTT
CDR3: CASSATSGGETDTQYF

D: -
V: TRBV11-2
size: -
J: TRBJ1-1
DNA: TGTGCCAGCAGGAGAGACACCCGAGGGACTGAAGCTTTCTTT
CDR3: CASRRDTRGTEAFF

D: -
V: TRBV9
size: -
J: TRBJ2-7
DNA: TGTGCCAGCAGCGTCGGGACCACCTCCTACGAGCAGTACTTC
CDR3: CASSVGTTSYEQYF

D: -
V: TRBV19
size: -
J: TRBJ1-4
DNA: TGTGCCAGTAGTATACTCAGCAGTAATGAAAAACTGTTTTTT
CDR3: CASSILSSNEKLFF

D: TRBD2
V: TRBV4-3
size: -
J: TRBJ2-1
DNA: TGCGCCAGCAGCCAAGCCCCGACTAGCGGGGGCCACGAGGAGCAGTTCTTC
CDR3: CASSQAPTSGGHEEQFF

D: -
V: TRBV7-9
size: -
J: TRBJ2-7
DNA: TGTGCCAGCAGCTTAACAGGGCCTTCGGCAGGCGGCGAGCAGTACTTC
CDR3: CASSLTGPSAGGEQYF

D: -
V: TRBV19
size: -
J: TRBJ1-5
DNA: TGTGCCAGTAGTAGTAGTATTAACCCACACGGGTATAGCAATCAGCCCCAGCATTTT
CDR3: CASSSSINPHGYSNQPQHF

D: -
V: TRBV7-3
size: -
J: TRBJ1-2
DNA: TGTGCCAGCAGCCGAGACGGAAGCAACTATGGCTACACCTTC
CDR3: CASSRDGSNYGYTF

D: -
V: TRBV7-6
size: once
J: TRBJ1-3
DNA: TGTGCCAGCAGCCGGGACATGAGCTCTGGAAACACCATATATTTT
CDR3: CASSRDMSSGNTIYF

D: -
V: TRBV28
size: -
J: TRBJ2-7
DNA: TGTGCCAGCAGTTCCCCCGCCAATGGCTACTACGAGCAGTACTTC
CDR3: CASSSPANGYYEQYF

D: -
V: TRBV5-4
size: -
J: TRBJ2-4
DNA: TGTGCCAGCAGCTCCCGGTCCAACATTCAGTACTTC
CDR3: CASSSRSNIQYF

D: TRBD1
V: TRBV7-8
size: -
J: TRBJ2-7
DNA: TGTGCCAGCAGCCTAAACCGGGACAGTTCTGTCTACGAGCAGTACTTC
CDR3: CASSLNRDSSVYEQYF

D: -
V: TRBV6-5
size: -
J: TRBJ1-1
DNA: TGTGCCAGCAGTTACTCGACGGGGGCAATGGCTGAAGCTTTCTTT
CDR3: CASSYSTGAMAEAFF

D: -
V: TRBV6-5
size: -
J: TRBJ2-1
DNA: TGTGCCACGGCGGCACAGGGTCCGCGGAATGAGCAGTTCTTC
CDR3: CATAAQGPRNEQFF

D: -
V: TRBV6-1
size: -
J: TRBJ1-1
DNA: TGTGCCAGCAGTGAATTGAAAGGAAAGAACACTGAAGCTTTCTTT
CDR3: CASSELKGKNTEAFF

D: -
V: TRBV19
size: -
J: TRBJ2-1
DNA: TGTGCCAGTAAGGGGCTAGATGGGGTTTTGGGCTACAATGAGCAGTTCTTC
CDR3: CASKGLDGVLGYNEQFF

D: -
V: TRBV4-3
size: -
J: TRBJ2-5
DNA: TGCGCCAGCAGCCAATACAGCCAAGAGACCCAGTACTTC
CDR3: CASSQYSQETQYF

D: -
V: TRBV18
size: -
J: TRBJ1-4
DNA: TGTGCCAGCTCGCAAAGACAAGCAACTAATGAAAAACTGTTTTTT
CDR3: CASSQRQATNEKLFF

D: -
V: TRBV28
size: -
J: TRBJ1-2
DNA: TGTGCCAGCAGTTCGTCAGGTACTAACTATGGCTACACCTTC
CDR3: CASSSSGTNYGYTF

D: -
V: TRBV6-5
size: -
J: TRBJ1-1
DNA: TGTGCCAGCAAATCAGCCCCGGTCGGAGCTTTCTTT
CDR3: CASKSAPVGAFF